This record looks at one TCR beta chain sequence and its context. Its antigen is currently unknown. A much bigger clone sits one base away, suggesting this may be a read error. Here the CDR3 omits its conserved ending phenylalanine or tryptophan, so a read error is the likely source. The entry originates in a study of tumor-infiltrating lymphocytes in primary liver carcinoma. Across the study: Subjects presented with primary liver carcinoma managed by surgical resection. Stage T1-T3 N0M0 tumors spanned roughly 4.2 to 11 cm.

The study, taken as a whole, reports: When set against blood, tumors had a significantly higher top-250-clone fraction (p = 0.039). The study found tumor-adjacent and tumor-blood pairs overlapped less than tumor region pairs.

The investigators made TCR beta cDNA from 400 to 500 ng total RNA, using a constant-region primer. The TCR beta library was amplified through three nested multiplex PCR rounds in a modified ARM-PCR procedure. A C-beta reverse primer was combined with TRBV1-TRBV30 forward primers in the first two PCR rounds, and each round had 10 cycles. One entry per CDR3 protein results from TCRdb running MiXCR on the multiplex PCR reads. The sample has approximately 300,000 distinct CDR3 sequences, about 60% seen once. The source of the blood RNA was unsorted whole blood, and germline DNA was extracted as well. CDR1 and CDR2 from the germline V gene are SGHVS and FQNEAQ. Losses at the gene ends were 3 bases for V and 6 bases for J; bases not matched to a gene: 4. This CDR3 has 14 residues.

This clonotype originated in a man in his forties with primary liver carcinoma and hepatitis B virus infection. V usage is TRBV7-8 and J usage is TRBJ2-3, with 9 nucleotides matching TRBD2. Sequencing input: peripheral blood. The CDR3 loop reads CASSFITSGDTQYL. Written as DNA, the CDR3 is TGTGCCAGCAGCTTTATTACTAGCGGGGATACGCAGTATTTA.